This note documents a single T cell receptor (beta chain) sequence. Trimming took off 5 bases at V and 2 bases at J, with 10 bases between the two ends. CDR1 is MNHNS, CDR2 SASEGT, per germline. The CDR3 is 13 residues long. Single viable CD3+CD4+CD8-CD45RO+ cells were sorted as the memory CD4+ T cells. The data were obtained in a study of memory CD4+ T cells and cytomegalovirus serostatus. Clones were sequenced by immunoSEQ multiplex PCR, and TCRdb holds only the in-frame ones, with some missing. The sample records 45,000 to 60,000 clones, around 70% being singletons. The V call is TRBV6-1, the J call TRBJ2-7, with D tentatively TRBD1 or TRBD2 (5 bases each). The TCR was taken from an adult in good health and CMV-seropositive. Sample: memory CD4+ T cells from blood. In DNA form, the CDR3 reads TGTGCCAGCAGTTCTCCGGGACCCTACGAGCAGTACTTC. Residues: CASSSPGPYEQYF.